This TCR beta chain was recovered during a study of T cell responses to AZD1222 COVID-19 vaccine. About the research overall: Second-dose groups at about 4 or about 12 weeks were pooled. Study results and caveats: The repertoires were collected only after the peak T cell response. At baseline, seropositivity was found in only a handful of AZD1222 recipients.

About this clone itself: Its antigen remains unidentified.

Generated by immunoSEQ multiplex PCR, the TCRdb table keeps only in-frame clones and is missing some. The table shows about 170,000 clones, with 85% to 90% occurring only once. Germline assignment: CDR1 LGHNA and CDR2 YSLEER. Trimming left V 0 bases short and J 0 bases short, with 11 bases between. CDR3 size: 16 residues. This clonotype was sampled from an adult in good health. This specimen was peripheral blood, taken on day 0 of AZD1222 vaccination. V usage is TRBV4-3 and J usage is TRBJ1-1, with D possibly TRBD1 on 5 matching bases. CDR3 in DNA: TGCGCCAGCAGCCAAGATCATCGACAGTTGAACACTGAAGCTTTCTTT. It is translated as CASSQDHRQLNTEAFF.